The 22 T cell receptor beta chains presented below share a single source sample, sequenced in a study of control samples from healthy donors and cancer patients. Sequenced by immunoSEQ multiplex PCR; TCRdb stores in-frame clones only, minus some. The data show tens of thousands of clones, around 92% seen once. Specimen: blood. These receptors were obtained from a man aged 45-60 years in good health.

This chain uses TRBV21-1 with TRBJ1-1; TRBD1, the table's D call, was not compared with the DNA. TRBV21-1 is reported as a pseudogene. The CDR3 is 17 amino acids. In nucleotides, the CDR3 is TGTGCCAGCAGCCTTTTTAAAACCGGGACACCGAACACTGAAGCTTTCTTT. The encoded protein is CASSLFKTGTPNTEAFF.

In nucleotides, the CDR3 is TGCGCCAGCATTAAGACAGGGACTTACACAGATACGCAGTATTTT. Translating it yields CASIKTGTYTDTQYF. The J gene is TRBJ2-3, the V gene TRBV5-1; maybe TRBD1 (7 bases). CDR3 length: 15 residues. V lost 6 bases and J 2 bases, leaving 16 bases between the germline ends. Per the germline V gene, CDR1 is SGHRS and CDR2 is YFSETQ.

The rearrangement links TRBV19 to TRBJ2-6, with TRBD1 matching over 9 bases. The CDR3 spans 18 residues. Germline-derived CDR1 and CDR2 are LNHDA and SQIVND (reference sequence). V lost 1 base to trimming and J lost 0 bases; unmatched junction nucleotides: 4. The CDR3 loop is CASSIVSGQGSGANVLTF. The CDR3 bases are TGTGCCAGTAGTATAGTTTCGGGACAGGGCTCTGGGGCCAACGTCCTGACTTTC.

The CDR3 DNA reads as TGTGCCAGCAGTTTTTTGAGGTCAGATACGCAGTATTTT. This sequence encodes CASSFLRSDTQYF. The chain links TRBV12-3 or TRBV12-4 to TRBJ2-3, with unresolved D. With 3 bases removed from V and 4 bases from J, the gap between germline ends came to 8 bases. The CDR3 has 13 amino acids.

The genes are TRBV14 and TRBJ1-1; a weak D match, TRBD1 (6 bases). Trimming left V 0 bases short and J 6 bases short, with 11 bases between. Germline V lookup: CDR1 SGHDN, CDR2 FVKESK. The CDR3 is 14 residues long. CDR3 loop: CASSQDLGGPEAFF. CDR3 in DNA: TGTGCCAGCAGCCAAGATCTGGGGGGGCCTGAAGCTTTCTTT.

The chain employs TRBV29-1 and TRBJ2-5; the match to TRBD1 covers 12 bases. After removal of 6 bases from V and 5 bases from J, the junction contained 7 bases not matched to a gene. From germline, CDR1 is SQVTM and CDR2 ANQGSEA. This CDR3 is built from 14 residues. CDR3 amino acids: CSVAGTGGGETQYF. CDR3 nucleotides: TGCAGCGTCGCCGGGACAGGGGGCGGGGAGACCCAGTACTTC.

The V gene is TRBV5-1, the J gene TRBJ1-1; D is perhaps TRBD1 (6 bases). This CDR3 spans 15 amino acids. Germline V gene lookup returns CDR1 SGHRS and CDR2 YFSETQ. Trimming shortened V by 4 bases and J by 1 base, and 14 bases separated the two germline ends. The CDR3 region is CASSPRTVTNTEAFF. The CDR3 region has the DNA TGCGCCAGCAGCCCCCGGACAGTCACGAACACTGAAGCTTTCTTT.

The chain employs TRBV19 and TRBJ1-4; weak D call: TRBD1 (6 bases). The CDR3 sequence is 13 residues long. CDR1 LNHDA and CDR2 SQIVND come from the germline V gene (reference sequence). V dropped 5 bases and J dropped 14 bases, with 18 bases sitting between them. CDR3: CASSLETGRRLFF. CDR3 DNA sequence: TGTGCCAGTAGTCTCGAGACAGGCCGGAGGCTGTTTTTT.

The chain has TRBV6-5 and TRBJ2-3; possible D gene TRBD1, 5 bases. Germline loops: CDR1 MNHEY, CDR2 SVGAGI. The CDR3 runs 13 residues. Trimming stripped 6 bases from V and 3 bases from J, with 10 bases between. The DNA for the CDR3 is TGTGCCAGCAGCTTGACAGATACAGATACGCAGTATTTT. It is translated as CASSLTDTDTQYF.

This chain joins TRBV18 and TRBJ1-1; a possible D gene is TRBD1 (6 bases). The V and J ends lost 3 bases and 4 bases respectively, with 18 bases between them. CDR3 length: 16 amino acids. Germline-derived CDR1 and CDR2 are KGHSH and LQKENI. CDR3 bases: TGTGCCAGCTCACCTTTCATAATATCGGGGGCCACTGAAGCTTTCTTT. Its translation is CASSPFIISGATEAFF. Filled out from reference TRBV18 and TRBJ1-1, the complete variable domain reads NAGVMQNPRHLVRRRGQEARLRCSPMKGHSHVYWYRQLPEEGLKFMVYLQKENIIDESGMPKERFSAEFPKEGPSILRIQQVVRGDSAAYFCASSPFIISGATEAFFGQGTRLTVV.

This rearrangement joins TRBV7-2 to TRBJ1-1; 9 bases align to TRBD1. Germline loops: CDR1 SGHTA, CDR2 FQGNSA. V lost 1 base to trimming and J lost 1 base; unmatched junction nucleotides: 4. This CDR3 is 16 amino acids long. For the CDR3, the DNA is TGTGCCAGCAGCTTAGGAACAGGGGGCCCGAACACTGAAGCTTTCTTT. This sequence encodes CASSLGTGGPNTEAFF.

This clone was counted a single time. The genes are TRBV18 and TRBJ1-4; no firm D call. This CDR3 has 18 amino acids. The germline CDR1 and CDR2 sequences are KGHSH and LQKENI. The V and J ends lost 3 bases and 0 bases respectively, with 17 bases between them. CDR3: CASSPKTVAFATNEKLFF. CDR3 coding DNA: TGTGCCAGCTCACCCAAGACCGTAGCGTTCGCAACTAATGAAAAACTGTTTTTT. Filled out from reference TRBV18 and TRBJ1-4, the complete variable domain reads NAGVMQNPRHLVRRRGQEARLRCSPMKGHSHVYWYRQLPEEGLKFMVYLQKENIIDESGMPKERFSAEFPKEGPSILRIQQVVRGDSAAYFCASSPKTVAFATNEKLFFGSGTQLSVL.

The chain combines TRBV5-1 with TRBJ1-3; D is unresolved. There are 14 residues in the CDR3. CDR1 SGHRS and CDR2 YFSETQ come from the germline V gene. Trimming pared 3 bases from V and 0 bases from J, leaving 7 bases between. The CDR3 loop reads CASSSASSGNTIYF. As DNA, the CDR3 is TGCGCCAGCAGCTCCGCGAGCTCTGGAAACACCATATATTTT.

V and J are TRBV6-2 or TRBV6-3 and TRBJ1-6; D call uncertain. The CDR3 length is 14 residues. The ends were cut back, 6 bases at V and 7 bases at J, with 13 bases in the middle. CDR1 MNHEY and CDR2 SVGEGT come from the germline V gene. The DNA of the CDR3 is TGTGCCAGCAGCACCGGACTAGAAAATTCACCCCTCCACTTT. Encoded protein: CASSTGLENSPLHF.

The V gene is TRBV10-2, the J gene TRBJ2-3; a weak D match, TRBD2 (6 bases). The CDR3 runs 13 residues. V lost 5 bases and J lost 5, with 11 bases in between. The V gene's germline CDR1 is WSHSY and CDR2 SAAADI. Written as DNA, the CDR3 is TGCGCCAGCAGTTACGGGGGAGAAGATACGCAGTATTTT. It specifies CASSYGGEDTQYF.

The rearrangement links TRBV7-9 to TRBJ1-1, with 7 bases identical to TRBD1. The CDR3 runs 15 residues. With V trimmed by 8 bases and J by 5 bases, 14 bases remained unmatched. CDR1 and CDR2 (germline): SEHNR, FQNEAQ (reference sequence). CDR3 sequence reads: CASRGGGGAGTEAFF. CDR3 DNA sequence: TGTGCCAGCCGAGGGGGAGGGGGCGCAGGTACTGAAGCTTTCTTT.

This rearrangement joins TRBV6-1 to TRBJ2-7; tentatively, D is TRBD2 (6 bases). Germline V gene lookup returns CDR1 MNHNS and CDR2 SASEGT. The CDR3 loop spans 16 amino acids. V lost 0 bases, J lost 1 base, and 13 bases lay in between. The CDR3 sequence: CASSEALFGLSYEQYF. The CDR3 DNA reads as TGTGCCAGCAGTGAAGCTTTATTCGGACTATCCTACGAGCAGTACTTC.

This chain connects TRBV19 to TRBJ1-1, with D perhaps TRBD1 (5 bases). V gave up 3 bases and J gave up 7 bases, with 18 bases separating them. Germline-derived CDR1 and CDR2 are LNHDA and SQIVND (reference sequence). There are 15 residues in the CDR3. The CDR3 DNA is TGTGCCAGTAGTATTATTAGTCTGGGACGGGGTGAAGCTTTCTTT. Protein product: CASSIISLGRGEAFF.

The chain couples TRBV2 to TRBJ1-1; D is possibly TRBD1 (5 bases). V dropped 3 bases and J dropped 1 base, with 9 bases sitting between them. Germline-derived CDR1 and CDR2 are SNHLY and FYNNEI. The CDR3 is 14 amino acids. The CDR3 sequence is CASSDWTQNTEAFF. CDR3 sequence (DNA): TGTGCCAGCAGTGATTGGACACAGAACACTGAAGCTTTCTTT.

The chain recombines TRBV11-2 with TRBJ2-1; a possible D gene is TRBD1 (7 bases). The V gene lost 0 bases and the J gene lost 3 bases, with 15 bases spanning the gap. The V gene's germline CDR1 is SGHAT and CDR2 FQNNGV. The CDR3 covers 17 residues. Here the CDR3 reads CASSLEGRGVGYNEQFF. The CDR3 bases are TGTGCCAGCAGCTTAGAAGGCAGGGGGGTCGGCTACAATGAGCAGTTCTTC.

Only a few counts were recorded for this clone. The V and J genes are TRBV5-5 and TRBJ1-2; 8 bases are a match to TRBD1. CDR1 SGHKS and CDR2 YYEKEE come from the germline V gene (reference sequence). This CDR3 contains 15 residues. V was pared by 2 bases and J by 4 bases, with 7 bases of the junction left unmatched. The CDR3 nucleotides read TGTGCCAGCAGCTTCCGGACAGGGAATCCCTATGGCTACACCTTC. This codes for CASSFRTGNPYGYTF.

V is TRBV5-6 and J is TRBJ2-7; 7 bases map to TRBD1. The ends lost 3 bases at V and 5 bases at J; junction bases unmatched: 5. The CDR3 has 13 amino acids. Per germline, CDR1 SGHDT and CDR2 YYEEEE. In DNA, the CDR3 is TGTGCCAGCAGCTCGGGACAGATCCACGAGCAGTACTTC. Translation: CASSSGQIHEQYF.